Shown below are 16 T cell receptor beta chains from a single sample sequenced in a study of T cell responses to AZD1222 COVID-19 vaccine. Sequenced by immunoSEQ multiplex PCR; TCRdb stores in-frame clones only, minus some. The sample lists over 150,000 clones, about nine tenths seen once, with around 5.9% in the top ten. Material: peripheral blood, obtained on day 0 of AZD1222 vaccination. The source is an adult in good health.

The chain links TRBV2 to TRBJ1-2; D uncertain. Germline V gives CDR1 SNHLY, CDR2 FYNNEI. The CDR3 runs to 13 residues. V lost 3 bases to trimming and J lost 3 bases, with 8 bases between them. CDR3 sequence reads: CASSEGGHYGYTF. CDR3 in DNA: TGTGCCAGCAGTGAGGGCGGCCACTATGGCTACACCTTC.

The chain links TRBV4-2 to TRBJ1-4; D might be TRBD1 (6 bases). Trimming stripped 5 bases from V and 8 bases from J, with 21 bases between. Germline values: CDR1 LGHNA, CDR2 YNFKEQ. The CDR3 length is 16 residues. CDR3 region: CASSAVMGAEGEKLFF. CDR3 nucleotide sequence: TGTGCCAGCAGCGCAGTCATGGGGGCGGAAGGAGAAAAACTGTTTTTT.

CDR3 DNA: TGTGCCAGCATCGCAGCGATGAACACCGGGGAGCTGTTTTTT. This encodes CASIAAMNTGELFF. This chain links TRBV28 with TRBJ2-2; D uncertain. Trimming left V 7 bases short and J 1 base short, with 10 bases between. CDR1 is MDHEN, CDR2 SYDVKM, per germline. The CDR3 has 14 amino acids.

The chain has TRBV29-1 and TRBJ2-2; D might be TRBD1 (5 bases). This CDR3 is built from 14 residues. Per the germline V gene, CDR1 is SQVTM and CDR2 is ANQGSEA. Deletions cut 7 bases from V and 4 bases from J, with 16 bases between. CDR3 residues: CSAEGRVATGELFF. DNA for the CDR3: TGCAGCGCCGAAGGCAGGGTGGCCACCGGGGAGCTGTTTTTT.

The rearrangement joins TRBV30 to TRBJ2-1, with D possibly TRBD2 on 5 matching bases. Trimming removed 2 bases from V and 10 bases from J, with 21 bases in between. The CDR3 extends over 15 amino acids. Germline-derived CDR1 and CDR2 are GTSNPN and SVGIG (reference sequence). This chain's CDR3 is CAWSTRGSGVREQFF. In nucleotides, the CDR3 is TGTGCCTGGAGTACTCGTGGGAGTGGAGTAAGGGAGCAGTTCTTC.

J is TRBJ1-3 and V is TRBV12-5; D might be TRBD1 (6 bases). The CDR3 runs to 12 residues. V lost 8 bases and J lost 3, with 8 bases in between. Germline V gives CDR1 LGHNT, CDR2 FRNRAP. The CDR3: CASRGDGNTIYF. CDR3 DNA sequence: TGTGCTAGTAGGGGGGATGGAAACACCATATATTTT.

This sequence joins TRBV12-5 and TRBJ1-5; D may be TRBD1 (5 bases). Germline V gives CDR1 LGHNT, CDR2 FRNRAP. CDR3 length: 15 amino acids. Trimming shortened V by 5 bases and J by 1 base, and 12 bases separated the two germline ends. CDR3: CASGALTDSNQPQHF. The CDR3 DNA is TGTGCTAGTGGTGCCCTGACAGACAGCAATCAGCCCCAGCATTTT. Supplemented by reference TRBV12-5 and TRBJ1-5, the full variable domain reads DARVTQTPRHKVTEMGQEVTMRCQPILGHNTVFWYRQTMMQGLELLAYFRNRAPLDDSGMPKDRFSAEMPDATLATLKIQPSEPRDSAVYFCASGALTDSNQPQHFGDGTRLSIL.

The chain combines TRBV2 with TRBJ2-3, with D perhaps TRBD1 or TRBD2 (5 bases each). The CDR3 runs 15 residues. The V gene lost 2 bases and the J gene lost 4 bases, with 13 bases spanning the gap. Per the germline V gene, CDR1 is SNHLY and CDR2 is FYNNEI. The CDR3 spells CASSEQAVGADTQYF. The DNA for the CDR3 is TGTGCCAGCAGTGAACAAGCGGTGGGGGCAGATACGCAGTATTTT.

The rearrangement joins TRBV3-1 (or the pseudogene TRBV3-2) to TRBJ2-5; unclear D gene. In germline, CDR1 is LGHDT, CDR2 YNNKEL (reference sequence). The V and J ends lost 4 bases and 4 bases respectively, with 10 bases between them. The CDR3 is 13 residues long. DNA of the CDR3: TGTGCCAGCAGCCGACCGACGGGAGAGACCCAGTACTTC. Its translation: CASSRPTGETQYF.

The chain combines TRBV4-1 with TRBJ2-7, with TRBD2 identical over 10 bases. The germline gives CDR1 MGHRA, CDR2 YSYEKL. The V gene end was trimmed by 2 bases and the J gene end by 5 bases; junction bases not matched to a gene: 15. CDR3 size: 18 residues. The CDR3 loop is CASSQFYISSGSSDEQYF. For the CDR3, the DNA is TGCGCCAGCAGCCAATTTTATATCTCTAGCGGGAGTAGTGACGAGCAGTACTTC.

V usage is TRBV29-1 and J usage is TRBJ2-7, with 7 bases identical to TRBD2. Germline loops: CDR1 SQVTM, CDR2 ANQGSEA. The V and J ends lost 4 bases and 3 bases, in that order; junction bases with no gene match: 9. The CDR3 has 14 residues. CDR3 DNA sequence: TGCAGCGTTGTTGGGGGGGGACGGATCTACGAGCAGTACTTC. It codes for CSVVGGGRIYEQYF.

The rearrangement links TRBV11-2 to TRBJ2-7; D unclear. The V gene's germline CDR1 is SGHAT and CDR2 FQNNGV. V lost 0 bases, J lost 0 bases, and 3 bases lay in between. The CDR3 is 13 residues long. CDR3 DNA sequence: TGTGCCAGCAGCTTAGAGATCTCCTACGAGCAGTACTTC. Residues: CASSLEISYEQYF.

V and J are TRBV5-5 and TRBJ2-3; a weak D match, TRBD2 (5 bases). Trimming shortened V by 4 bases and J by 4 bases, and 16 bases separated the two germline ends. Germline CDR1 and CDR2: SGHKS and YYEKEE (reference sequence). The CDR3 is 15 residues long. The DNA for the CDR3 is TGTGCCAGCAGCGTGATGTCCTCCGGGGCAGATACGCAGTATTTT. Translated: CASSVMSSGADTQYF. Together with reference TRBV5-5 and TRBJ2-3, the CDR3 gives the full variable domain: DAGVTQSPTHLIKTRGQQVTLRCSPISGHKSVSWYQQVLGQGPQFIFQYYEKEERGRGNFPDRFSARQFPNYSSELNVNALLLGDSALYLCASSVMSSGADTQYFGPGTRLTVL.

CDR3 protein: CASSSAGGAGTDTQYF. The CDR3 DNA sequence: TGTGCCAGCAGCTCCGCAGGGGGCGCGGGGACAGATACGCAGTATTTT. This chain joins TRBV5-4 and TRBJ2-3, with 8 bases identical to TRBD1. The CDR3 sequence is 16 residues long. CDR1 is SGHNT and CDR2 is YYREEE in the germline V gene (reference sequence). The V and J ends lost 3 bases and 3 bases, in that order; junction bases with no gene match: 9.

In DNA form, the CDR3 reads TGTGCCAGCAGTTGGTCCCAAGGGGGGTCAAACTATGGCTACACCTTC. Residues: CASSWSQGGSNYGYTF. The chain is built from TRBV27 and TRBJ1-2; D perhaps matches TRBD1 (6 bases). This CDR3 comprises 16 residues. The germline V gene encodes CDR1 MNHEY and CDR2 SMNVEV (reference sequence). V lost 4 bases and J lost 2, with 17 bases in between.

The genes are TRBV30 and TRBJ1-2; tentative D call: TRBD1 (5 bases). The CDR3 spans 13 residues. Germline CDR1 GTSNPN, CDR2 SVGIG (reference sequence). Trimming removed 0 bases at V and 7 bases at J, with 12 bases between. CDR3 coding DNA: TGTGCCTGGAGTGTTGCCAGGGCAAGTGGCTACACCTTC. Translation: CAWSVARASGYTF.